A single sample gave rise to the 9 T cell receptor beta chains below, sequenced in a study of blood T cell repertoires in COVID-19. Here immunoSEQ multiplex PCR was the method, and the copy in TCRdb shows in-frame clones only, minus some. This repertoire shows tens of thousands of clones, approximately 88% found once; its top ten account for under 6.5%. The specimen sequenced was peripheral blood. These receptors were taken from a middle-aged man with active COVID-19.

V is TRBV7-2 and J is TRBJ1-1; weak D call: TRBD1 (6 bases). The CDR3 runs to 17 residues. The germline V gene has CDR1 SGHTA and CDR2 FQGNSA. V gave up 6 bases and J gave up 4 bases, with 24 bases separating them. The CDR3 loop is CASSTRGGRIMGTEAFF. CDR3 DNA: TGTGCCAGCAGTACCCGGGGGGGCCGGATAATGGGCACTGAAGCTTTCTTT.

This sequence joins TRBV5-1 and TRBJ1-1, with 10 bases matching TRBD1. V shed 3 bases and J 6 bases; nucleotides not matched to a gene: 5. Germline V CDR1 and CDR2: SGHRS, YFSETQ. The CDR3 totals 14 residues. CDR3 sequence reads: CASSSGQGTPEAFF. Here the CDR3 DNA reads TGCGCCAGCAGCTCGGGACAGGGGACTCCTGAAGCTTTCTTT.

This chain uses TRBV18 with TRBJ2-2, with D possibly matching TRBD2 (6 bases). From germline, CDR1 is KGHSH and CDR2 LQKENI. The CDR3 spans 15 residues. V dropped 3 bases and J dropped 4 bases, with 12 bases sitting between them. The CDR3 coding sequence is TGTGCCAGCTCACCGGAGGGACTGTCCACCGGGGAGCTGTTTTTT. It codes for CASSPEGLSTGELFF.

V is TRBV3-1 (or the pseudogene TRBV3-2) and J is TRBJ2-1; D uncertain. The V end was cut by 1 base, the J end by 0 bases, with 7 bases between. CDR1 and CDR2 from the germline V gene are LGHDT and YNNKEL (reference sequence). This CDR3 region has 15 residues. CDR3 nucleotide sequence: TGTGCCAGCAGCCAAGCGGTTAGCTCCTACAATGAGCAGTTCTTC. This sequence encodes CASSQAVSSYNEQFF.

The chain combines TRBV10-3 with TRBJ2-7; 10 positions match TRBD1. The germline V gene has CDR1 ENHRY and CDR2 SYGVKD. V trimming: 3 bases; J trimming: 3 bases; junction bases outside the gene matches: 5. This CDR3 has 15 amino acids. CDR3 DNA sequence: TGTGCCATCAGTGAAGGGACAGGGGCCCACTACGAGCAGTACTTC. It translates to CAISEGTGAHYEQYF.

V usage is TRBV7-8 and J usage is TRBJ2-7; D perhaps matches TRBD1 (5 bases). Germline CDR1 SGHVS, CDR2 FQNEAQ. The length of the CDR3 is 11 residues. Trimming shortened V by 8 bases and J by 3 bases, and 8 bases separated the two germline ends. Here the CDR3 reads CASDQGYEQYF. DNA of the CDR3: TGTGCCAGCGACCAGGGCTACGAGCAGTACTTC.

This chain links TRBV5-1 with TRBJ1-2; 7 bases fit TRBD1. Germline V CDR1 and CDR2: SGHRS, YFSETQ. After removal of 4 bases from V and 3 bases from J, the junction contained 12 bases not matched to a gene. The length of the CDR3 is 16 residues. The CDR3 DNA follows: TGCGCCAGCAGCCCGGGACAGCCCGCCGCTGACTATGGCTACACCTTC. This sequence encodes CASSPGQPAADYGYTF. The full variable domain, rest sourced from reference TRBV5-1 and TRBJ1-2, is KAGVTQTPRYLIKTRGQQVTLSCSPISGHRSVSWYQQTPGQGLQFLFEYFSETQRNKGNFPGRFSGRQFSNSRSEMNVSTLELGDSALYLCASSPGQPAADYGYTFGSGTRLTVV.

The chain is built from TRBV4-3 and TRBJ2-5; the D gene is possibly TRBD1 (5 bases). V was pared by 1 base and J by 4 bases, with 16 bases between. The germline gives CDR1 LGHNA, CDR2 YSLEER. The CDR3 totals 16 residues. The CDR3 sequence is CASSQGTSKKVETQYF. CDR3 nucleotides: TGCGCCAGCAGCCAAGGGACATCTAAAAAGGTAGAGACCCAGTACTTC.

DNA of the CDR3: TGTGCCAGCTCACCATGGACAGGGCCAGAGACCCAGTACTTC. Its translation is CASSPWTGPETQYF. V usage is TRBV18 and J usage is TRBJ2-5, with 8 bases lining up with TRBD1. This CDR3 contains 14 residues. Germline V lookup: CDR1 KGHSH, CDR2 LQKENI. Trimming removed 2 bases from V and 4 bases from J; junction bases left unmatched: 3. Full variable domain (remainder filled in from reference TRBV18 and TRBJ2-5): NAGVMQNPRHLVRRRGQEARLRCSPMKGHSHVYWYRQLPEEGLKFMVYLQKENIIDESGMPKERFSAEFPKEGPSILRIQQVVRGDSAAYFCASSPWTGPETQYFGPGTRLLVL.